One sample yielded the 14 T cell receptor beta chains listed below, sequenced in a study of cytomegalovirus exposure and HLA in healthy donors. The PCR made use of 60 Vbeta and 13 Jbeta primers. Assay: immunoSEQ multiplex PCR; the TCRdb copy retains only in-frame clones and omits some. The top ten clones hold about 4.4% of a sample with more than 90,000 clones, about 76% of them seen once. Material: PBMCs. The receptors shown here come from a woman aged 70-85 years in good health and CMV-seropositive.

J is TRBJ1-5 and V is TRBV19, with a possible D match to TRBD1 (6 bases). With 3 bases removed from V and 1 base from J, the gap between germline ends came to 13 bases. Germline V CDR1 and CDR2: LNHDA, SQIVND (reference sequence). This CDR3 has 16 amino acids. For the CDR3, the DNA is TGTGCCAGTAGTATCAGGGGCAGGGAGAGCAATCAGCCCCAGCATTTT. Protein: CASSIRGRESNQPQHF. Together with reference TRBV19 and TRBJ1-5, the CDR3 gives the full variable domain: DGGITQSPKYLFRKEGQNVTLSCEQNLNHDAMYWYRQDPGQGLRLIYYSQIVNDFQKGDIAEGYSVSREKKESFPLTVTSAQKNPTAFYLCASSIRGRESNQPQHFGDGTRLSIL.

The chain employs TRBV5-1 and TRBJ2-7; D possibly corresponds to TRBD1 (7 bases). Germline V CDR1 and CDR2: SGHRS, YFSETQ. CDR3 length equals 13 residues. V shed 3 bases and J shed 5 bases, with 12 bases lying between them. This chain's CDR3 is CASSWGRGDEQYF. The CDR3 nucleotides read TGCGCCAGCAGCTGGGGCAGGGGGGACGAGCAGTACTTC.

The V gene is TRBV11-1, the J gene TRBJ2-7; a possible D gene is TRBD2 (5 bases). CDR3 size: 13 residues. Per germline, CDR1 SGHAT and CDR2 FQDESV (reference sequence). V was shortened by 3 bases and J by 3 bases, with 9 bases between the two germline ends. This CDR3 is CASSLSGGYEQYF. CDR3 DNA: TGTGCCAGCAGCTTGAGCGGAGGCTACGAGCAGTACTTC.

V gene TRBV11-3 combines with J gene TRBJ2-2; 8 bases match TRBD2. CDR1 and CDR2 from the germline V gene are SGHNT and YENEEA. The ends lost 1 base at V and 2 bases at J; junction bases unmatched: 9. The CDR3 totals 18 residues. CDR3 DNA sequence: TGTGCCAGCAGCTTAGGCGGATGGCGGGAGGCCAACACCGGGGAGCTGTTTTTT. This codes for CASSLGGWREANTGELFF.

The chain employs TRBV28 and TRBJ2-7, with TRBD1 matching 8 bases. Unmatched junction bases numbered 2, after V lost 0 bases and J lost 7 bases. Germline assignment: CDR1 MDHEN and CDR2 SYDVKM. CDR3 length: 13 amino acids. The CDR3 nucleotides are TGTGCCAGCAGTTTATGGGGGACAGGAGAGCAGTACTTC. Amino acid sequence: CASSLWGTGEQYF.

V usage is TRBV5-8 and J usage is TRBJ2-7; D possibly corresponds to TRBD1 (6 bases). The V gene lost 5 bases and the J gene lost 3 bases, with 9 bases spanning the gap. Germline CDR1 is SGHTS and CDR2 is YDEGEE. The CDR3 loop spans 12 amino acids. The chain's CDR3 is CASRPGHYEQYF. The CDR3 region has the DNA TGTGCCAGCAGACCGGGACACTACGAGCAGTACTTC. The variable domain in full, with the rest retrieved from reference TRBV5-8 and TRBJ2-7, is EAGVTQSPTHLIKTRGQQATLRCSPISGHTSVYWYQQALGLGLQFLLWYDEGEERNRGNFPPRFSGRQFPNYSSELNVNALELEDSALYLCASRPGHYEQYFGPGTRLTVT.

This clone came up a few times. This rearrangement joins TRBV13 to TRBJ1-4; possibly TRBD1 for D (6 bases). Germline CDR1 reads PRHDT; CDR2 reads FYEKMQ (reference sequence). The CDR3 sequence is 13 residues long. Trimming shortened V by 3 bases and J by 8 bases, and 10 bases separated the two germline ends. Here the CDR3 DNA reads TGTGCCAGCAGCTTTAAAGGGGGAGAAAAACTGTTTTTT. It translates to CASSFKGGEKLFF.

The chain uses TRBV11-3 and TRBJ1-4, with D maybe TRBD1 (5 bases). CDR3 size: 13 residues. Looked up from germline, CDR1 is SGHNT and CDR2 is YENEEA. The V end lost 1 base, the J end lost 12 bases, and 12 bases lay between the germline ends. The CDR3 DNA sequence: TGTGCCAGCAGCTTAGCCTCAGGGTTGGAACTGTTTTTT. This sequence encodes CASSLASGLELFF.

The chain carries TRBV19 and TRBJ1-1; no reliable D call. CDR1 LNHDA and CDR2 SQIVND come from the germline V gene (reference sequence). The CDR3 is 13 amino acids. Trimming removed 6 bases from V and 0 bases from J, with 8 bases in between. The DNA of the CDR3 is TGTGCCAGTAGAGCGAGGTTGAACACTGAAGCTTTCTTT. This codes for CASRARLNTEAFF.

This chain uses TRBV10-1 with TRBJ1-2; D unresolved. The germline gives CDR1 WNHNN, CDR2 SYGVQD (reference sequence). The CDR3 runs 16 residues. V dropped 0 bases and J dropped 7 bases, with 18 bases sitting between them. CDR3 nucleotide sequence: TGCGCCAGCAGTGAGTCAATAGGAGCGGGGAGTCGTGGCTACACCTTC. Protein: CASSESIGAGSRGYTF.

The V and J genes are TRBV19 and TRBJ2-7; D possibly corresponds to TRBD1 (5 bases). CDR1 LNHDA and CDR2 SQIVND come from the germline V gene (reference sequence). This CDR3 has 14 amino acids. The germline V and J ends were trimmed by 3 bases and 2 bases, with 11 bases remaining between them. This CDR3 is CASSIGAGTYEQYF. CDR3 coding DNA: TGTGCCAGTAGTATCGGTGCAGGGACCTACGAGCAGTACTTC.

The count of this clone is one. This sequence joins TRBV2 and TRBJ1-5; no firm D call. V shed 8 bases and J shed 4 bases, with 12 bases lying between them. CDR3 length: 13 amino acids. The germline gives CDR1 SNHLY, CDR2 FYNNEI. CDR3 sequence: CASGQVENQPQHF. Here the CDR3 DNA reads TGTGCCAGCGGGCAGGTAGAAAATCAGCCCCAGCATTTT.

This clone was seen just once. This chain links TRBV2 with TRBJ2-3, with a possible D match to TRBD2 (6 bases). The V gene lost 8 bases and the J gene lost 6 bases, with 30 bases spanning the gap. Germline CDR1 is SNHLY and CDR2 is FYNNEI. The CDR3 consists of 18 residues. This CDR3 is CASLVGGVFRGLADTQYF. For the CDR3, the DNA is TGTGCCAGCCTCGTGGGAGGTGTTTTTCGTGGGTTGGCGGATACGCAGTATTTT.

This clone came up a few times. The CDR3 loop is CASSPDSYTANVLTF. The DNA of the CDR3 is TGCGCCAGCAGCCCGGACAGCTACACGGCCAACGTCCTGACTTTC. The chain uses TRBV5-1 and TRBJ2-6; D may be TRBD1 (6 bases). Germline CDR1 is SGHRS and CDR2 is YFSETQ. This CDR3 contains 15 residues. Trimming shortened V by 4 bases and J by 6 bases, and 14 bases separated the two germline ends.